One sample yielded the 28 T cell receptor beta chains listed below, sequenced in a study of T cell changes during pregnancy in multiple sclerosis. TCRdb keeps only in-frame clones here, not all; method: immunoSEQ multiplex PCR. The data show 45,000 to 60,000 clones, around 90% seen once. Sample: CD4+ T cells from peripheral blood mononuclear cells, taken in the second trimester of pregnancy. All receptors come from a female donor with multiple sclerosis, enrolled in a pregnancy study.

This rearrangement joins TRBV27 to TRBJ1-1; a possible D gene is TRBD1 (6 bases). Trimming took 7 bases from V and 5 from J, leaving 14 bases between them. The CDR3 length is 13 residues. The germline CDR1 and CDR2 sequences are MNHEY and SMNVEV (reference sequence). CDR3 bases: TGTGCCAGCAACCACCCGCAGGGGACTGAAGCTTTCTTT. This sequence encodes CASNHPQGTEAFF.

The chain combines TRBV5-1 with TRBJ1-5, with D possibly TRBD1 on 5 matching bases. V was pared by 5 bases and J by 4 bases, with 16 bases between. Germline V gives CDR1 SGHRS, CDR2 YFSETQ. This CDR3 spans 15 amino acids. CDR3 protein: CASREGPGGNQPQHF. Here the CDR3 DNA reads TGCGCCAGCAGGGAGGGGCCGGGGGGGAATCAGCCCCAGCATTTT. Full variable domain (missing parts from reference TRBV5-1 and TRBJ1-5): KAGVTQTPRYLIKTRGQQVTLSCSPISGHRSVSWYQQTPGQGLQFLFEYFSETQRNKGNFPGRFSGRQFSNSRSEMNVSTLELGDSALYLCASREGPGGNQPQHFGDGTRLSIL.

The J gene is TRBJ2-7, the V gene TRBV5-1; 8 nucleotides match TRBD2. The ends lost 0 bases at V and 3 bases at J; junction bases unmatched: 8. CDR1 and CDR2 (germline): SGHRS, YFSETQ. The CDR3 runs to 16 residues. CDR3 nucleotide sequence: TGCGCCAGCAGCTTGGGGGGACTAGGGGTCGGCTACGAGCAGTACTTC. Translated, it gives CASSLGGLGVGYEQYF.

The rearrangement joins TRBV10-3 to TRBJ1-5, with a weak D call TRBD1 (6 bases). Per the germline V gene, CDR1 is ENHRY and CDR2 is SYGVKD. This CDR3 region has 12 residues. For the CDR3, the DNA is TGTGCTACAGGGCTGAGCAATCAGCCCCAGCATTTT. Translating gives CATGLSNQPQHF.

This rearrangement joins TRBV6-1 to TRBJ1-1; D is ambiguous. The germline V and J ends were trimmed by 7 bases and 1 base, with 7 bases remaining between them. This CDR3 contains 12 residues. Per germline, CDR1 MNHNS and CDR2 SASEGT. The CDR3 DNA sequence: TGTGCCAGCAAGTTCGGGAACACTGAAGCTTTCTTT. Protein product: CASKFGNTEAFF.

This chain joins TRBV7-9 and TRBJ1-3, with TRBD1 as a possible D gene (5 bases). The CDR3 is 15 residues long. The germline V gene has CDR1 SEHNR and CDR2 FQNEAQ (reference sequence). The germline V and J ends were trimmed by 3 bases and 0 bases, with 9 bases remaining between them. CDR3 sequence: CASSFDRSSGNTIYF. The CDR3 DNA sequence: TGTGCCAGCAGCTTCGACAGAAGCTCTGGAAACACCATATATTTT.

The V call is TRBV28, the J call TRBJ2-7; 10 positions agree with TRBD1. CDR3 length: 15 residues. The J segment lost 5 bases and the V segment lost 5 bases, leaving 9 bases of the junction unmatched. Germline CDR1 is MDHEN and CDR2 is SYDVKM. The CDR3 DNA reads TGTGCCAGCAGTCCGCAGGGACAGGGGTACAACGAGCAGTACTTC. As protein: CASSPQGQGYNEQYF. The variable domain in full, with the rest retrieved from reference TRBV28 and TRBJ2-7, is DVKVTQSSRYLVKRTGEKVFLECVQDMDHENMFWYRQDPGLGLRLIYFSYDVKMKEKGDIPEGYSVSREKKERFSLILESASTNQTSMYLCASSPQGQGYNEQYFGPGTRLTVT.

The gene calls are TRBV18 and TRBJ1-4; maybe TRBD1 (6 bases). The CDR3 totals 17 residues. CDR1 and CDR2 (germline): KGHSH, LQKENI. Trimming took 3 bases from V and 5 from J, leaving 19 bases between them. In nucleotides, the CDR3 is TGTGCCAGCTCACCCCTTGGCGGACAGCCAAGAAATGAAAAACTGTTTTTT. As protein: CASSPLGGQPRNEKLFF.

The CDR3 DNA sequence: TGTGCCAGCAGCTCCAGGGGCGTCGGGACCGGGGAGCTGTTTTTT. Its translation: CASSSRGVGTGELFF. The chain recombines TRBV7-9 with TRBJ2-2; maybe TRBD1 (6 bases). CDR3 length equals 15 residues. Trimming stripped 4 bases from V and 5 bases from J, with 14 bases between. CDR1 and CDR2 from the germline V gene are SEHNR and FQNEAQ (reference sequence).

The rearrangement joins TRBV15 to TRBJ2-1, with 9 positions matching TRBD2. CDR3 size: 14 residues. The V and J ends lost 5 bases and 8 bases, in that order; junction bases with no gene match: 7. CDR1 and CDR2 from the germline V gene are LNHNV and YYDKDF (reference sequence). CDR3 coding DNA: TGTGCCACCAGCGGAAGCGGGAGGTTGGATGAGCAGTTCTTC. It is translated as CATSGSGRLDEQFF.

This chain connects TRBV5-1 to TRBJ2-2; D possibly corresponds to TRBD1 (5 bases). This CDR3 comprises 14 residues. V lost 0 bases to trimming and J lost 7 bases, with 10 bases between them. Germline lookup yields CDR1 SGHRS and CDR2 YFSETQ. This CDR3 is CASSLVAGNGELFF. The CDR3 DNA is TGCGCCAGCAGCTTGGTAGCAGGGAACGGGGAGCTGTTTTTT.

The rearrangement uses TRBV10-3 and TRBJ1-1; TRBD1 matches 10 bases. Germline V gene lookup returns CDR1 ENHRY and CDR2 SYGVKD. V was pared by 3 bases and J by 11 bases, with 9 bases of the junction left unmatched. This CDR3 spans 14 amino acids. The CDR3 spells CAISDISAGQGAFF. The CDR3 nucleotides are TGTGCCATCAGTGATATTTCGGCGGGACAGGGGGCTTTCTTT.

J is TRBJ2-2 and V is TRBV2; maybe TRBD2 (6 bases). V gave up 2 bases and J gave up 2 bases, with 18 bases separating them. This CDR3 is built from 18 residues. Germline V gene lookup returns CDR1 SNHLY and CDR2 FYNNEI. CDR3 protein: CASSETWLGGLNTGELFF. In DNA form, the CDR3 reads TGTGCCAGCAGTGAAACGTGGTTGGGGGGACTTAACACCGGGGAGCTGTTTTTT.

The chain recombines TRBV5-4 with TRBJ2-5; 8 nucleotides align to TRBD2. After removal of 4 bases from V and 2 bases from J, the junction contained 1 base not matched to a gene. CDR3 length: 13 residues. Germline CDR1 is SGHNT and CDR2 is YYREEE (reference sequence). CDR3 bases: TGTGCCAGCAGCCCGGGGGGGCAAGAGACCCAGTACTTC. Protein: CASSPGGQETQYF.

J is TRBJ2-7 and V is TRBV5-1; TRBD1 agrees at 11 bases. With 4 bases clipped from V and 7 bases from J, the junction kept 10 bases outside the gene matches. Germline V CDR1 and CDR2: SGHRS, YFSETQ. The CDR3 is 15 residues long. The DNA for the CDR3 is TGCGCCAGCAGCCTCCCTGGACAGGGGGCGCTTGAGCAGTACTTC. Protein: CASSLPGQGALEQYF.

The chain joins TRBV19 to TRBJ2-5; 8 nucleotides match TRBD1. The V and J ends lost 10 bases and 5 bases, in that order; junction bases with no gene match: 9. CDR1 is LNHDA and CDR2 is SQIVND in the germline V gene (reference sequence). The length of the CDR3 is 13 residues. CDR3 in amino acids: CATSQGARETQYF. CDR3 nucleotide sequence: TGTGCCACCTCCCAGGGGGCGCGGGAGACCCAGTACTTC.

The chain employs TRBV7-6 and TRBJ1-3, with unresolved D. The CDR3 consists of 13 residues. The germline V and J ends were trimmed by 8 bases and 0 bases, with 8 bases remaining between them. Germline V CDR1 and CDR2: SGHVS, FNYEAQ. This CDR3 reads CASSISSGNTIYF. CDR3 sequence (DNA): TGTGCCAGCTCGATCAGCTCTGGAAACACCATATATTTT.

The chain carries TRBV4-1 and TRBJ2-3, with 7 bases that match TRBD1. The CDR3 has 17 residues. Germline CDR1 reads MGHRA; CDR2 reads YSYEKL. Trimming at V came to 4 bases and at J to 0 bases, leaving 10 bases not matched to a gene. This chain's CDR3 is CASSPLQGFASTDTQYF. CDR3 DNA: TGCGCCAGCAGCCCGTTACAGGGGTTCGCTAGCACAGATACGCAGTATTTT.

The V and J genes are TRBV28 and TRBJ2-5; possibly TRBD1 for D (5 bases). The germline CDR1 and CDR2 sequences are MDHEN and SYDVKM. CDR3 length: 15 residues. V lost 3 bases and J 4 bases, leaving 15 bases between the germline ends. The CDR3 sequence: CASSFRGVGIETQYF. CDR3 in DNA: TGTGCCAGCAGTTTTAGGGGCGTGGGGATAGAGACCCAGTACTTC.

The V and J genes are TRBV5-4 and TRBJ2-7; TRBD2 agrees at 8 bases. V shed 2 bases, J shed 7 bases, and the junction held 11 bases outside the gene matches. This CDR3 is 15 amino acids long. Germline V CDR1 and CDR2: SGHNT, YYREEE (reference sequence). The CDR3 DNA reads TGTGCCAGCAGCTTCGAACCGACTAGCGTAAGGGAGCAGTACTTC. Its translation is CASSFEPTSVREQYF. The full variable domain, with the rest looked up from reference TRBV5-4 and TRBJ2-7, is ETGVTQSPTHLIKTRGQQVTLRCSSQSGHNTVSWYQQALGQGPQFIFQYYREEENGRGNFPPRFSGLQFPNYSSELNVNALELDDSALYLCASSFEPTSVREQYFGPGTRLTVT.

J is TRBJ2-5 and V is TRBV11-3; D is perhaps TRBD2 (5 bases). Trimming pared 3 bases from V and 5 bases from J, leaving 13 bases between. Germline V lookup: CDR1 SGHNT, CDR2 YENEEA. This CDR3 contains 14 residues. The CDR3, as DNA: TGTGCCAGCAGCTTGGGAACTAGTCGGGAGACCCAGTACTTC. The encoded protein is CASSLGTSRETQYF.

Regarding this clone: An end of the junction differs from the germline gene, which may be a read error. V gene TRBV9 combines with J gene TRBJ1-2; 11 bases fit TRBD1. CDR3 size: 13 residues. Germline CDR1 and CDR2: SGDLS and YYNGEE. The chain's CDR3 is CASSFRDRGTIFF. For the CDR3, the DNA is TGTGCCAGCAGCTTCCGGGACAGGGGGACTATCTTCTTC.

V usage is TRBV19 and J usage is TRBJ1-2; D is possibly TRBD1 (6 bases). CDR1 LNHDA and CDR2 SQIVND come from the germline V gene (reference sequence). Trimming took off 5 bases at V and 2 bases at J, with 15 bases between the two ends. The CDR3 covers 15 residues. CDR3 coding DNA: TGTGCCAGTAGTTCCCTCCTTGGACAGAACTATGGCTACACCTTC. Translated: CASSSLLGQNYGYTF. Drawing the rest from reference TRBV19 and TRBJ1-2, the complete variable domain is DGGITQSPKYLFRKEGQNVTLSCEQNLNHDAMYWYRQDPGQGLRLIYYSQIVNDFQKGDIAEGYSVSREKKESFPLTVTSAQKNPTAFYLCASSSLLGQNYGYTFGSGTRLTVV.

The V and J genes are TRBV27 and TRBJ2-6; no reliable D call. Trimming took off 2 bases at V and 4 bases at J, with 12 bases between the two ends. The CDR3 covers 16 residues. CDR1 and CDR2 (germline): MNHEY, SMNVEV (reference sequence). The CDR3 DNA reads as TGTGCCAGCAGTTTAGAGGTTGGATCGGGGGCCAACGTCCTGACTTTC. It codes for CASSLEVGSGANVLTF. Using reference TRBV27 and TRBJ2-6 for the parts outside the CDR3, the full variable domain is EAQVTQNPRYLITVTGKKLTVTCSQNMNHEYMSWYRQDPGLGLRQIYYSMNVEVTDKGDVPEGYKVSRKEKRNFPLILESPSPNQTSLYFCASSLEVGSGANVLTFGAGSRLTVL.

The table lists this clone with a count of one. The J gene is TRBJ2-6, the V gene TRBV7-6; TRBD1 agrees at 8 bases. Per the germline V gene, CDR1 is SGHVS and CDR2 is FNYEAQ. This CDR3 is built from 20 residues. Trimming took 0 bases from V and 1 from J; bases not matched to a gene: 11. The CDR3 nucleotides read TGTGCCAGCAGCTTAGCGGTTGGACAGGGCTTGGTTTCTGGGGCCAACGTCCTGACTTTC. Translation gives CASSLAVGQGLVSGANVLTF. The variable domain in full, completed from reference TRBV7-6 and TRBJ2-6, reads GAGVSQSPRYKVTKRGQDVALRCDPISGHVSLYWYRQALGQGPEFLTYFNYEAQQDKSGLPNDRFSAERPEGSISTLTIQRTEQRDSAMYRCASSLAVGQGLVSGANVLTFGAGSRLTVL.

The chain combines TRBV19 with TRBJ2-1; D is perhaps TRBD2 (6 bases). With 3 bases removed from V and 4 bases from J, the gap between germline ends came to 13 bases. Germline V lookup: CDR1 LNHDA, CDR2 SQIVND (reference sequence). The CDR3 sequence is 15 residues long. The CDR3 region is CASSISGLMYNEQFF. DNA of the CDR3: TGTGCCAGTAGTATTTCGGGACTGATGTACAATGAGCAGTTCTTC.

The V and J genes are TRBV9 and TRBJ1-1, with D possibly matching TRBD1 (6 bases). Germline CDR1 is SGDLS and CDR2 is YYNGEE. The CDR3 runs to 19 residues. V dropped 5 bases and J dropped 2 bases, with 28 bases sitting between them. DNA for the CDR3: TGTGCCAGCAGGGACCGGGGGGCTAGGGAGTCGCGGTTAAACACTGAAGCTTTCTTT. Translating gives CASRDRGARESRLNTEAFF.

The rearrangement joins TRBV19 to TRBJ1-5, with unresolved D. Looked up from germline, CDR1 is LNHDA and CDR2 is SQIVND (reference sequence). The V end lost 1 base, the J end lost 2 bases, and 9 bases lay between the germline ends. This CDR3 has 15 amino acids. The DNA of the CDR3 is TGTGCCAGTAGTATAGGCCCCTCGGGCAATCAGCCCCAGCATTTT. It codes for CASSIGPSGNQPQHF. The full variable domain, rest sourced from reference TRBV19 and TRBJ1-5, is DGGITQSPKYLFRKEGQNVTLSCEQNLNHDAMYWYRQDPGQGLRLIYYSQIVNDFQKGDIAEGYSVSREKKESFPLTVTSAQKNPTAFYLCASSIGPSGNQPQHFGDGTRLSIL.